The following is a T cell receptor beta chain sequence with its context. Its antigen is not known. The data are from a study of vaccination and CD4 T cells after COVID-19. Study conclusions and caveats: Median SARS-CoV-2-reactive clonotype numbers rose nonsignificantly, about 21 to 38. With convalescent patients, a median roughly 87% of reactive clones emerged solely after vaccination.

Sequence data for DNA of cultured CD4+ T cells were generated by the Oncomine TCR Beta short-read assay. TCRdb used MiXCR to reprocess the PCR reads, holding one entry per CDR3 protein. The sample yields roughly 4,200 distinct CDR3 sequences, 68% seen once. Treatment given: roughly 10-day PBMC culture with coronavirus spike peptide pools or control peptides (ViraFEST assay). Antigen-specific T cell expansion with peptide pools preceded TCR sequencing in the ViraFEST approach. The CDR3 totals 14 residues. V was clipped by 4 bases and J by 1 base, with 13 bases between them. CDR1 DFQATT and CDR2 SNEGSKA come from the germline V gene (reference sequence).

V usage is TRBV20-1 and J usage is TRBJ1-2; D not resolved. The source material was CD4+ T cells from blood, cultured in vitro. This TCR derives from a human donor who had recovered from COVID-19. The CDR3 nucleotides are TGCAGTGCTAAAGCCCCATGGGATAACTATGGCTACACCTTC. Translating it yields CSAKAPWDNYGYTF.